These T cell receptor beta chains were read from a single sample in a study of glioma-infiltrating T cells. TCRdb fed the multiplex PCR reads into MiXCR, producing one record per CDR3 protein. Counted here are more than 350,000 distinct CDR3 sequences, about 40% occurring once; the ten biggest clones make up 12%. The sample comprised glioma tissue, nonneoplastic brain tissue, or PBMCs (not recorded which). The origin of the receptors is a human donor with low-grade glioma or glioblastoma, undergoing nonglioma brain surgery, or in good health (not recorded which). The CDR3 runs from the conserved cysteine through the conserved F or W. D genes are given only for firm matches. For some rows the clone size is stated as once, few or many, or as a class when expanded; others skip it.

V	D	J	size	DNA	CDR3
TRBV13	TRBD1	TRBJ2-1	.	TGTGCCAGCAGCGTAGACCGGGACAGGCATCGTCACAATGAGCAGTTCTTC	CASSVDRDRHRHNEQFF
TRBV6-2/TRBV6-3	TRBD1	TRBJ2-7	few	TGTGCCAGCAGTTACTCGACCCGGGACAGGTCCTACGAGCAGTACTTC	CASSYSTRDRSYEQYF
TRBV2	.	TRBJ2-2	.	TGTGCCAGTCAGACTAGTCAGGTCACCGGGGAGCTGTTTTTT	CASQTSQVTGELFF
TRBV28	.	TRBJ1-2	many	TGTGCCAGCACTGAAGCTAACTATGGCTACACCTTC	CASTEANYGYTF
TRBV4-1	.	TRBJ2-1	few	TGCGCCAGCAGCCAAGATAGAGGGGTGAATGAGCAGTTCTTC	CASSQDRGVNEQFF
TRBV20-1	.	TRBJ1-5	.	TGCAGTGCTAAATCTGGCAACCAGCCCCAGCATTTT	CSAKSGNQPQHF
TRBV10-3	.	TRBJ2-7	.	TGTGCCATCAGTGATCACAGGGAAGCGCACTTCTACGAGCAGTACTTC	CAISDHREAHFYEQYF
TRBV5-1	.	TRBJ2-7	.	TGCGCCAGCAGCTTGGGGCTAGATCCAACATACGAGCAGTACTTC	CASSLGLDPTYEQYF
TRBV2	TRBD1	TRBJ1-2	.	TGTGCCAGCAGGGCAGGGACAGGAGCTAACTATGGCTACACCTTC	CASRAGTGANYGYTF
TRBV6-1	.	TRBJ2-7	many	TGTGCCGCGGACGAGCAGGGAGCCTCCTACGAGCAGTACTTC	CAADEQGASYEQYF
TRBV3-1	.	TRBJ2-5	many	TGTGCCAGCAGCCCCCCAGGAGAGACCCAGTACTTC	CASSPPGETQYF
TRBV18	.	TRBJ2-2	.	TGTGCCAGCTCATACGGGAGAGACACCGGGGAGCTGTTTTTT	CASSYGRDTGELFF
TRBV7-6	.	TRBJ2-1	.	TGTGCCAGCAGCTTAGAACGGATCGCGGGAACTGAGCAGTTCTTC	CASSLERIAGTEQFF
TRBV11-3	.	TRBJ1-1	.	TGTGCCAGCAGTTCCGACATATGGACTGAAGCTTTCTTT	CASSSDIWTEAFF
TRBV27	.	TRBJ2-2	many	TGTGCCAGCAGCCGCCCTAGAGGGGGTTCGACCGGGGAGCTGTTTTTT	CASSRPRGGSTGELFF
TRBV19	TRBD1	TRBJ1-2	.	TGTGCCAGTACCCCACAGGGACAGGGGAACGACTATGGCTACACCTTC	CASTPQGQGNDYGYTF
TRBV3-1	TRBD2	TRBJ2-3	.	TGTGCCAGCAGCTCCCCCCCTCTAGCGGGAGTTGCAGATACGCAGTATTTT	CASSSPPLAGVADTQYF
TRBV6-1	TRBD2	TRBJ2-3	many	TGTGCCGGGACTAGCGGGAGGGAACCAGATACGCAGTATTTT	CAGTSGREPDTQYF
TRBV6-5	.	TRBJ2-7	many	TGTGCCAGCAGTTACTCGAGACCCTGGAGCGAGCAGTACTTC	CASSYSRPWSEQYF
TRBV6-1	.	TRBJ2-7	.	TGTCCCAGCAGTCCCCGGACTTACGAGCAGTACTTC	CPSSPRTYEQYF
TRBV28	TRBD2	TRBJ2-4	.	TGTGCCAGCAGCCAACTCCCCTCGACTAGCGGGAGGGCCGGGTATGCCAAAAACATTCAGTACTTC	CASSQLPSTSGRAGYAKNIQYF
TRBV25-1	TRBD1	TRBJ1-1	.	TGTGCCAGCAGCGGGACAGGGGGCATGAACACTGAAGCTTTCTTT	CASSGTGGMNTEAFF
TRBV2	TRBD1	TRBJ1-5	.	TGTGCCAGCAGTGGACAGGGGGCGAATCAGCCCCAGCATTTT	CASSGQGANQPQHF
TRBV5-1	TRBD1	TRBJ1-1	.	TGCGCCAGCAGCTATGGGACAGCCATCGAAGCTTTCTTT	CASSYGTAIEAFF
TRBV6-1	.	TRBJ2-3	many	TGTGCCAGCAGTGAGCAGGCACGGCATACGCAGTATTTT	CASSEQARHTQYF